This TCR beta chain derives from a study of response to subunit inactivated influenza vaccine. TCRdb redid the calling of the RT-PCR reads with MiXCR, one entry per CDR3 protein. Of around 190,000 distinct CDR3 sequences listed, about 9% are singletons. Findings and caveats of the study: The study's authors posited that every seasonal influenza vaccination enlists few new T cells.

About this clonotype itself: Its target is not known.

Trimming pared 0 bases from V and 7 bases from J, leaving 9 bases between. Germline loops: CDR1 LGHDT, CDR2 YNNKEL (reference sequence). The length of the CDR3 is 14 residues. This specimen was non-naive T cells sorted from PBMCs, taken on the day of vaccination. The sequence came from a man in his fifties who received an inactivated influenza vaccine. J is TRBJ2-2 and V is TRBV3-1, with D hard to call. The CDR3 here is CASSQDTVFGELFF. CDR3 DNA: TGTGCCAGCAGCCAAGACACGGTTTTCGGGGAGCTGTTTTTT.